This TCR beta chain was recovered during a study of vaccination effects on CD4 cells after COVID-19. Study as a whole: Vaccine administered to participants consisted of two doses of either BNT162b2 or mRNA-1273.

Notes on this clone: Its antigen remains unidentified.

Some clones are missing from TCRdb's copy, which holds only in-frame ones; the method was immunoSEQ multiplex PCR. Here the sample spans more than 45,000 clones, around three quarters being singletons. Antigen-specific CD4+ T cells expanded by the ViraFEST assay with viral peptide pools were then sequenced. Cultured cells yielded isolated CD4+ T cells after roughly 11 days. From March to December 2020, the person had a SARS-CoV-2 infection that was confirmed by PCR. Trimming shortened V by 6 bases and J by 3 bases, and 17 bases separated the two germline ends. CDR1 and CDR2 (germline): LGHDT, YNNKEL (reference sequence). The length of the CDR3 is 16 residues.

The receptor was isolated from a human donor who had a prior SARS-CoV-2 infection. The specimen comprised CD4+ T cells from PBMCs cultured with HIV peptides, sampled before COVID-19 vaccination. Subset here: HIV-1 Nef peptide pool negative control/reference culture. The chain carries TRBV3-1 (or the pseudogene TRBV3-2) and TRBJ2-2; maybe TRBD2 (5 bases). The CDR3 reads CASSTTAGSYTGELFF. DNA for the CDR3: TGTGCCAGCAGTACCACGGCGGGCAGTTACACCGGGGAGCTGTTTTTT.